These T cell receptor beta chains were read from a single sample in a study of T cells in Graves' hyperthyroidism and ophthalmopathy. MiXCR, run by TCRdb on the multiplex PCR reads, gives a single entry per CDR3 protein. The table shows hundreds of thousands of distinct CDR3 sequences, with roughly 15% occurring only once. Sequencing was done on a sample of blood. These receptor sequences come from a woman between 50 and 59 years old with Graves' ophthalmopathy. CDR3s include the opening cysteine and the closing phenylalanine or tryptophan. Fields, in order: CDR3 protein, V gene.

CDR3aa: CASSIDLQGSYEQYF
v_gene: TRBV19

CDR3aa: CASSLKGTSGTGELFF
v_gene: TRBV7-3

CDR3aa: CSARSTANTEAFF
v_gene: TRBV20-1

CDR3aa: CASSVGREETQYF
v_gene: TRBV9

CDR3aa: CASSSGTGTSGANVLTF
v_gene: TRBV6-2/TRBV6-3

CDR3aa: CASSQALAGPTGTQYF
v_gene: TRBV14

CDR3aa: CASIMDRGNTEDFF
v_gene: TRBV6-1

CDR3aa: CASSLFSLNRDTQYF
v_gene: TRBV28

CDR3aa: CASSPGPWGVETQYF
v_gene: TRBV7-2

CDR3aa: CATSRDSALLRNQPQHF
v_gene: TRBV15

CDR3aa: CATSDLAGGTNNEQFF
v_gene: TRBV24-1

CDR3aa: CASSQGGRLRETQYF
v_gene: TRBV4-3

CDR3aa: CASKFLGPITHNEQFF
v_gene: TRBV2

CDR3aa: CASSQGRGGAQPQHF
v_gene: TRBV3-1

CDR3aa: CSARLRASGYNEQFF
v_gene: TRBV20-1

CDR3aa: CASSLVGTSGRARGTDTQYF
v_gene: TRBV7-2

CDR3aa: CATSDRDSYGYTF
v_gene: TRBV24-1

CDR3aa: CASSRQQGSGNTIYF
v_gene: TRBV28

CDR3aa: CASSQDRAGETYGYTF
v_gene: TRBV4-3

CDR3aa: CASSLGPRTQPQHF
v_gene: TRBV12-3/TRBV12-4

CDR3aa: CASSQDLAGPRQTQYF
v_gene: TRBV14

CDR3aa: CSASVDQDYNEQFF
v_gene: TRBV20-1

CDR3aa: CASSNRPGTPRGYEQYF
v_gene: TRBV19

CDR3aa: CASSWTSGFRTDTQYF
v_gene: TRBV5-8

CDR3aa: CSARDGGTGSNEQFF
v_gene: TRBV20-1

CDR3aa: CASSRTDREAFF
v_gene: TRBV12-3/TRBV12-4

CDR3aa: CASSAHATQGAREKLFF
v_gene: TRBV12-3/TRBV12-4

CDR3aa: CASSLSGPDGGEQFF
v_gene: TRBV7-3

CDR3aa: CASSLQGISSEKLFF
v_gene: TRBV5-1

CDR3aa: CASSQDPSATQYF
v_gene: TRBV14

CDR3aa: CASSFTPPGQAGGYTF
v_gene: TRBV5-4

CDR3aa: CASSLLQEGEIEQYF
v_gene: TRBV28

CDR3aa: CASSLASLTSGRARDRYIQYF
v_gene: TRBV5-1

CDR3aa: CASSWRTTTDEQYF
v_gene: TRBV5-1

CDR3aa: CASSLETGVNTGELFF
v_gene: TRBV5-1

CDR3aa: CSAKTHSLAEYEQYF
v_gene: TRBV20-1

CDR3aa: CASSGGVGVNTEAFF
v_gene: TRBV5-1

CDR3aa: CASSVAGIPPYEQYF
v_gene: TRBV13

CDR3aa: CASSLTSEETQYF
v_gene: TRBV28

CDR3aa: CAWGDINNEQFF
v_gene: TRBV30

CDR3aa: CASSYSPPSGIYNEQFF
v_gene: TRBV6-2/TRBV6-3

CDR3aa: CASSLASRRTGDEQYF
v_gene: TRBV28

CDR3aa: CATSSLQGYGYTF
v_gene: TRBV15

CDR3aa: CSVDFYSEQYF
v_gene: TRBV29-1

CDR3aa: CASSLALGKGGNQPQHF
v_gene: TRBV7-8

CDR3aa: CASSPFATYEQYF
v_gene: TRBV18

CDR3aa: CASSLEEHNQPQHF
v_gene: TRBV12-3/TRBV12-4

CDR3aa: CAIMTSADTQYF
v_gene: TRBV10-3

CDR3aa: CASSFLGAGNEQFF
v_gene: TRBV7-2

CDR3aa: CASSNAGGQTGELFF
v_gene: TRBV28

CDR3aa: CASSLRMGQGGYGYTF
v_gene: TRBV12-3/TRBV12-4

CDR3aa: CATSTGQGASGYTF
v_gene: TRBV15

CDR3aa: CASRRGANVLTF
v_gene: TRBV27